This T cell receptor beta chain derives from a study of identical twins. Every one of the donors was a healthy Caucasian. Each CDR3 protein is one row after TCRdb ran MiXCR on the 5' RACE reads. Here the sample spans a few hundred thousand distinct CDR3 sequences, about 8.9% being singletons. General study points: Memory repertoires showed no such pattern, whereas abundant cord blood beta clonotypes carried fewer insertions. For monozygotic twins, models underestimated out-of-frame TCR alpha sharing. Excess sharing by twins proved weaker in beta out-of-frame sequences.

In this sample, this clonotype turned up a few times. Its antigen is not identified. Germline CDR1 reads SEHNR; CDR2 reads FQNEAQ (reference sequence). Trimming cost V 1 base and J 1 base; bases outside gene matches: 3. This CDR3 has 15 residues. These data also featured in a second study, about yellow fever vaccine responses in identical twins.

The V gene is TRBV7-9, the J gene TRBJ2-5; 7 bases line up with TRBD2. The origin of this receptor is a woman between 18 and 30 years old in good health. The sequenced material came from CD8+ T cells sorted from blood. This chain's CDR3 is CASSLGGGLQETQYF. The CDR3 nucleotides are TGTGCCAGCAGCTTAGGGGGAGGGCTCCAAGAGACCCAGTACTTC.